A selection of T cell receptor beta chains follows, all from one sample in a study of a mutant IDH1 vaccine in newly diagnosed glioma. Libraries were prepared by immunoSEQ multiplex PCR; TCRdb keeps only in-frame clonotypes and omits some of them. The sample has 50,000 to 75,000 clones, about 90% seen once. This material consisted of PBMCs, taken from a glioma patient treated with radiotherapy, temozolomide or both. The receptors were gathered from a man over 45 with glioma. CDR3s leave out the opening cysteine and the closing phenylalanine or tryptophan. Fields, in order: V gene, J gene, CDR3 protein.

TRBV5-4	TRBJ2-3	ASSTSTDTQY
TRBV10-3	TRBJ1-1	AIISTAPEAF
TRBV27	TRBJ1-2	ASSLNPQAALYGYT
TRBV4-2	TRBJ1-6	AASGPVKNNSPLH
TRBV28	TRBJ1-5	ASRFEEYSNQPQH
TRBV29-1	TRBJ1-2	SVGVDYGYT
TRBV11-2	TRBJ2-7	ASSLDYEQY
TRBV9	TRBJ2-3	ASSVSTGPDTQY
TRBV6-5	TRBJ1-2	ASKTDRTGYGYT
TRBV25-1	TRBJ1-3	ASSDWQGAGNTIY
TRBV19	TRBJ2-6	ASSISGTSGANVLT
TRBV5-1	TRBJ1-1	ASSSLDPGNTEAF
TRBV5-6	TRBJ2-7	ASSLGGYEQY